A single T cell receptor beta chain is shown here with its context. Measured with immunoSEQ multiplex PCR; TCRdb has only the in-frame clones, and not every one. The sample yields 10,000 to 15,000 clones, 70% to 90% seen once. The sample is drawn from a study of blood T cell dynamics during melanoma immunotherapy. Time point noted: week 3, after first cycle of checkpoint inhibitor. The sequencing used blood, collected from a patient treated with checkpoint blockade. The clonotype was recovered from a human donor with melanoma.

CDR3 protein: CASSTVPRDQPQHF. The CDR3 nucleotides read TGTGCCAGCAGTACCGTCCCTCGGGATCAGCCCCAGCATTTT. V and J are TRBV6-6 and TRBJ1-5, with D hard to call. CDR1 is MNHNY, CDR2 SVGAGI, per germline (reference sequence). The CDR3 contains 14 residues. V was cut by 5 bases and J by 5 bases, with 13 bases left in between.